This T cell receptor beta chain was profiled in a study of blood T cell repertoires in COVID-19. Study-level background: Collection of acute and convalescent COVID-19 samples took place in the United States, Italy and Spain.

This CDR3 spans 15 amino acids. After removal of 4 bases from V and 4 bases from J, the junction contained 8 bases not matched to a gene. Looked up from germline, CDR1 is SGHDT and CDR2 is YYEEEE. In the original workflow: Estimation of nucleated cell counts relied on the amplification of reference gene primers. Here immunoSEQ multiplex PCR was the method, and the copy in TCRdb shows in-frame clones only, minus some. V and J calls and clone size are copied from that table; D and trimming were computed from the DNA. Of approximately 90,000 clones listed, around 87% were seen once; the top ten hold roughly 17%.

The sequence was collected from a human donor in a cohort sampled during active COVID-19. The chain recombines TRBV5-6 with TRBJ1-2; 9 nucleotides agree with TRBD1. The material sequenced was peripheral blood. As DNA, the CDR3 is TGTGCCAGCAGCCTTACAGGGGGCGCTGGCTATGGCTACACCTTC. Its translation is CASSLTGGAGYGYTF.